This T cell receptor (beta chain) was profiled in a study of T cells in localized non-small cell lung cancer. Study-wide results and limits: Appearing in adjacent lung were a median roughly 59 of the top 100 tumor clones.

This clone turned up a few times. What it recognizes is unknown. TCRdb keeps only in-frame clones here, not all; method: immunoSEQ multiplex PCR. The sample records 90,000 to 100,000 clones, approximately 91% being singletons. This CDR3 is built from 15 residues. From germline, CDR1 is PRHDT and CDR2 FYEKMQ (reference sequence). With V trimmed by 5 bases and J by 2 bases, 4 bases remained unmatched. This specimen was PBMCs, taken before any cancer treatment. The source of this sequence is a woman aged 40-69 years with stage II squamous cell lung carcinoma. The chain carries TRBV13 and TRBJ2-1, with TRBD2 matching over 9 bases. The CDR3 bases are TGTGCCAGCAGCGAACGACTAGCGGCCTACAATGAGCAGTTCTTC. It translates to CASSERLAAYNEQFF.